These T cell receptor beta chains were read from a single sample in a study of CD4 and CD8 cells across lung adenocarcinoma regions. TCRdb reprocessed the PCR reads with MiXCR, giving one entry per CDR3 protein. The data show some 25,000 distinct CDR3 sequences, more than 40% seen once. Sample: CD8+ T cells from the center of a lung tumor. Every receptor here comes from a male donor with lung adenocarcinoma. The CD4 and CD8 labels of this study may be unreliable. The CDR3 runs from the conserved cysteine through the conserved F or W. The D gene is left open where the match is weak. A clone size is listed for some rows: how often the clone was seen (once, few, many), or a class if it is expanded.

>TRBV6-1|TRBJ2-2|-|-
CGSKGVGTGTLFF
TGTGGCAGCAAGGGTGTGGGGACCGGGACGCTGTTTTTT
>TRBV20-1|TRBJ2-1|many|-
CSASLLATMVNEQFF
TGCAGTGCTAGCTTATTAGCCACCATGGTCAATGAGCAGTTCTTC
>TRBV12-3/TRBV12-4|TRBJ2-5|-|-
CASSRSGPRGETQYF
TGTGCCAGCAGCCGGTCGGGCCCCCGGGGGGAGACCCAGTACTTC
>TRBV14|TRBJ2-2|many|TRBD2
CASREGRTGELFF
TGTGCCAGCCGGGAGGGCCGCACCGGGGAGCTGTTTTTT
>TRBV27|TRBJ2-5|once|TRBD2
CAGSGLADKETQYF
TGTGCGGGCAGTGGCCTAGCGGACAAAGAGACCCAGTACTTT
>TRBV6-1|TRBJ2-7|-|-
CASRGAGTRVEDTQYF
TGTGCCAGCAGGGGAGCCGGGACCCGGGTTGAGGATACGCAGTACTTC
>TRBV6-1|TRBJ1-4|many|-
CASSDRVWLFF
TGTGCCAGCAGTGACAGGGTTTGGCTGTTTTTT
>TRBV27|TRBJ2-3|many|-
CASSLTRIRIGGTDTQYF
TGTGCCAGCAGTTTAACCCGGATCCGAATAGGGGGCACAGATACGCAGTATTTT
>TRBV6-1|TRBJ2-1|-|TRBD2
CASSTPSSGGRRFF
TGTGCCAGCAGCACACCTTCTAGCGGAGGGAGGCGGTTCTTC
>TRBV27|TRBJ2-1|few|-
CASSTDLYNEQFF
TGTGCCAGCAGTACGGACCTATACAATGAGCAGTTCTTC
>TRBV4-1|TRBJ1-3|few|-
CASSQDWGNTIYF
TGCGCCAGCAGCCAAGACTGGGGAAACACCATATATTTT
>TRBV12-3/TRBV12-4|TRBJ2-2|-|TRBD2
CASSWGAGYTGELFF
TGTGCCAGCAGTTGGGGAGCGGGATACACCGGGGAGCTGTTTTTT
>TRBV6-1|TRBJ2-4|-|-
CASSEAGLGVRNIQYF
TGTGCCAGCAGTGAAGCGGGGCTGGGGGTCAGGAACATTCAGTACTTC
>TRBV9|TRBJ2-1|-|TRBD2
CASSVDSRGGRETQFF
TGTGCCAGCAGCGTAGATTCGAGGGGAGGGCGAGAGACCCAGTTCTTC
>TRBV27|TRBJ2-1|many|-
CASSFRGGRQSYSYNEQFF
TGTGCCAGCAGTTTTAGGGGTGGGAGACAATCTTATTCCTACAATGAGCAGTTCTTC
>TRBV7-2|TRBJ2-5|-|TRBD2
CASSFQRGQETQYF
TGTGCCAGCAGCTTTCAGCGGGGGCAAGAGACCCAGTACTTC
>TRBV6-1|TRBJ2-3|few|-
CASSEAGTWARDTQYF
TGTGCCAGCAGTGAAGCCGGGACGTGGGCTAGGGATACGCAGTACTTT
>TRBV6-1|TRBJ2-4|-|-
CASRVAGLGAGDTQYF
TGTGCCAGCCGCGTCGCGGGGCTGGGAGCCGGAGACACGCAGTACTTT
>TRBV7-2|TRBJ1-5|-|-
CASSPYNQPQHF
TGTGCCAGCAGCCCCTACAATCAGCCCCAGCATTTT
>TRBV6-5|TRBJ2-3|-|TRBD1
CASSYRWDSSTDTQYF
TGTGCCAGCAGTTACCGTTGGGACAGTAGCACAGATACGCAGTATTTT
>TRBV7-2|TRBJ2-4|-|-
CRSCLLRAKDTQYF
TGCCGCAGCTGCTTGCTGAGAGCCAAAGATACGCAGTACTTT
>TRBV5-1|TRBJ2-3|-|-
CASSLEDGDTQYF
TGCGCCAGCAGCTTGGAGGACGGAGATACGCAGTATTTT
>TRBV10-3|TRBJ2-5|-|-
CAGNTGGDQETQYF
TGTGCCGGGAACACGGGCGGTGACCAAGAGACTCAGTACTTC
>TRBV10-3|TRBJ2-2|many|-
CAISGGGELFF
TGTGCCATCTCCGGGGGCGGGGAGCTGTTTTTT
>TRBV10-2|TRBJ2-7|-|-
CASSDYDEQYF
TGCGCCAGCAGTGATTACGACGAGCAGTACTTC
>TRBV24-1|TRBJ2-3|-|-
CATSDRRGGDTQYF
TGTGCCACCAGTGATAGGCGGGGAGGAGATACGCAGTATTTT
>TRBV3-1|TRBJ1-2|-|-
CASSPVLVRLGYTF
TGTGCCAGCAGCCCGGTGTTAGTAAGGTTGGGCTACACCTTC
>TRBV6-5|TRBJ2-6|-|-
CASSYSTLVVTGTQFF
TGTGCCAGCAGTTACTCGACGCTCGTTGTCACCGGGACGCAGTTTTTT
>TRBV6-4|TRBJ2-4|once|TRBD1
CASSDSGTGAKNTQYF
TGTGCGAGCAGTGACTCGGGGACAGGAGCCAAAAATACGCAGTACTTC
>TRBV27|TRBJ2-5|many|-
CASSRVGQTQYF
TGTGCCAGCAGTCGGGTGGGGCAGACCCAGTACTTC